These T cell receptor beta chains were read from a single sample in a study of OX40 agonist ivuxolimab in advanced cancers. Clones were read by immunoSEQ multiplex PCR, and TCRdb kept only the in-frame ones, dropping some. The data contain approximately 49,000 clones, 70% to 90% of them singletons. The specimen comprised CD4+ or CD8+ T cells sorted from blood, sampled in a trial of the OX40 agonist ivuxolimab. The receptor set was obtained from an adult with an advanced solid tumor such as melanoma, head and neck, liver or kidney cancer. Each CDR3 is given with its conserved first and last residue. A D gene is named only where the DNA matches it firmly. Clone size is given for some rows only: seen once, a few or many times, or a class if the clone is expanded.

clone size: once; V gene: TRBV23-1; D gene: TRBD1; J gene: TRBJ2-2; CDR3 protein: CASASKYGQGFGELFF; CDR3 DNA: TGCGCCAGCGCTTCTAAATATGGACAGGGGTTCGGGGAGCTGTTTTTT
clone size: .; V gene: TRBV7-8; D gene: TRBD1; J gene: TRBJ2-7; CDR3 protein: CASSLVRTGGEQYF; CDR3 DNA: TGTGCCAGCAGCTTAGTGAGGACAGGTGGGGAGCAGTACTTC
clone size: .; V gene: TRBV2; D gene: .; J gene: TRBJ2-5; CDR3 protein: CATAQETQYF; CDR3 DNA: TGTGCCACGGCCCAGGAGACCCAGTACTTC
clone size: .; V gene: TRBV19; D gene: .; J gene: TRBJ1-2; CDR3 protein: CASSASGNYGYTF; CDR3 DNA: TGTGCCAGTAGTGCGAGTGGGAACTATGGCTACACCTTC
clone size: .; V gene: TRBV6-1; D gene: TRBD1; J gene: TRBJ2-5; CDR3 protein: CASLDRGQETQYF; CDR3 DNA: TGTGCCAGCTTGGACAGGGGTCAAGAGACCCAGTACTTC
clone size: .; V gene: TRBV5-1; D gene: .; J gene: TRBJ2-3; CDR3 protein: CASSSGSFTDTQYF; CDR3 DNA: TGCGCCAGCAGCTCAGGATCCTTCACAGATACGCAGTATTTT
clone size: few; V gene: TRBV2; D gene: TRBD1; J gene: TRBJ2-7; CDR3 protein: CASSGTGLYEQYF; CDR3 DNA: TGTGCCAGCAGTGGGACAGGGCTGTACGAGCAGTACTTC
clone size: .; V gene: TRBV6-5; D gene: .; J gene: TRBJ1-5; CDR3 protein: CASSRSATQPQHF; CDR3 DNA: TGTGCCAGCAGTAGAAGCGCCACTCAGCCCCAGCATTTT
clone size: .; V gene: TRBV9; D gene: .; J gene: TRBJ2-2; CDR3 protein: CASSPGAGKETGELFF; CDR3 DNA: TGTGCCAGCAGCCCTGGGGCAGGGAAGGAGACCGGGGAGCTGTTTTTT
clone size: .; V gene: TRBV5-1; D gene: TRBD1; J gene: TRBJ2-1; CDR3 protein: CASSLRDRGYNEQFF; CDR3 DNA: TGCGCCAGCAGCCTACGGGACAGGGGTTACAATGAGCAGTTCTTC